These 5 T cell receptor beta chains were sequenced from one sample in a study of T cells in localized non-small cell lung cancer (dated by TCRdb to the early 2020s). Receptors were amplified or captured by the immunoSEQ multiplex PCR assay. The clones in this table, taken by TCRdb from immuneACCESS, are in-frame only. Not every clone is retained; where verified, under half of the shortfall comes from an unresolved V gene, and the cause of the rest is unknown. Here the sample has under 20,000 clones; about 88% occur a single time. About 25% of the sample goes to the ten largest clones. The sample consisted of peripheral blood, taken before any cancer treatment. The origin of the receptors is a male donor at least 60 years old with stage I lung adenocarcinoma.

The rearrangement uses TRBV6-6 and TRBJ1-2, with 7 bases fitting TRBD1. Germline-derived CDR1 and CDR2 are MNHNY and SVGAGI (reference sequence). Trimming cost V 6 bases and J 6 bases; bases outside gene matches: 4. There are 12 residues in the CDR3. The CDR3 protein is CASSYDRDGYTF. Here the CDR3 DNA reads TGTGCCAGCAGCTACGACAGGGATGGCTACACCTTC.

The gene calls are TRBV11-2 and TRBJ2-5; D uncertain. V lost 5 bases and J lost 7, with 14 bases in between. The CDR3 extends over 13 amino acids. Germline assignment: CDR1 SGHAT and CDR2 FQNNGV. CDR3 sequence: CASSPRARGTQYF. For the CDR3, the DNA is TGTGCCAGCAGCCCAAGGGCCCGCGGGACCCAGTACTTC.

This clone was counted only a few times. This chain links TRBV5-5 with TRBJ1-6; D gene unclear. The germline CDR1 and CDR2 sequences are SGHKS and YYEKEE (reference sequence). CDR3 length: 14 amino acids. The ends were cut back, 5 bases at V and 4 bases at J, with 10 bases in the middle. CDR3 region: CASSSDGYNSPLHF. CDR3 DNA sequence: TGTGCCAGCAGTTCAGACGGATATAATTCACCCCTCCACTTT.

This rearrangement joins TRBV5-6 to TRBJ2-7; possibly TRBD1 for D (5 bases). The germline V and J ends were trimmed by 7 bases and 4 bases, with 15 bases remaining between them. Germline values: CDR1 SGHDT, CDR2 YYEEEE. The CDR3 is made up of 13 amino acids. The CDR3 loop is CASGRRVGYEQYF. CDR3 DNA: TGTGCCAGCGGTCGCAGGGTCGGTTACGAGCAGTACTTC.

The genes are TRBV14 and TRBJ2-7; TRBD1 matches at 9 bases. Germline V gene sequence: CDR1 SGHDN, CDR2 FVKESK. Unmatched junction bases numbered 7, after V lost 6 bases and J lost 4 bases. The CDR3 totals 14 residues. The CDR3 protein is CASSLRDRVYEQYF. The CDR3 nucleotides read TGTGCCAGCAGTCTCCGGGACAGGGTATACGAGCAGTACTTC. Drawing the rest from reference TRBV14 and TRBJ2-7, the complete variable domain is EAGVTQFPSHSVIEKGQTVTLRCDPISGHDNLYWYRRVMGKEIKFLLHFVKESKQDESGMPNNRFLAERTGGTYSTLKVQPAELEDSGVYFCASSLRDRVYEQYFGPGTRLTVT.